These 28 T cell receptor beta chains were all obtained from the same sample, sequenced in a study of cytomegalovirus exposure and HLA in healthy donors. Sequencing used immunoSEQ multiplex PCR; TCRdb keeps in-frame clones, though not all of them. The sample consists of some 150,000 clones, more than 85% of them appearing once. Input material: PBMCs. The origin of the receptors is a man between 18 and 29 years old in good health and CMV-seronegative.

This chain links TRBV6-5 with TRBJ2-7; 7 bases line up with TRBD1. From germline, CDR1 is MNHEY and CDR2 SVGAGI. With 2 bases clipped from V and 4 bases from J, the junction kept 5 bases outside the gene matches. This CDR3 is 14 amino acids long. Written as DNA, the CDR3 is TGTGCCAGCAGTTACGGGACAGAAAGTTACGAGCAGTACGTC. Its protein is CASSYGTESYEQYV.

This clone was seen a single time. J is TRBJ1-1 and V is TRBV10-3; 9 bases align to TRBD1. CDR3 length: 15 amino acids. The V segment lost 8 bases and the J segment 4 bases; nucleotides outside the gene matches: 11. Germline V lookup: CDR1 ENHRY, CDR2 SYGVKD. CDR3 nucleotide sequence: TGTGCCATCGCGGTCCCGGGACAGGGACTCACTGAAGCTTTCTTT. This codes for CAIAVPGQGLTEAFF.

The rearrangement joins TRBV6-6 to TRBJ1-4; D possibly corresponds to TRBD1 (6 bases). The CDR3 extends over 13 amino acids. Trimming removed 6 bases from V and 8 bases from J, with 13 bases in between. Germline V gives CDR1 MNHNY, CDR2 SVGAGI (reference sequence). CDR3: CASSRVGGEKLFF. The CDR3, as DNA: TGTGCCAGCAGCCGGGTAGGGGGAGAAAAACTGTTTTTT.

This clone was recorded a few times. CDR3 region: CASSPQGQGHTEAFF. CDR3 DNA sequence: TGCGCCAGCAGCCCCCAAGGACAGGGCCACACTGAAGCTTTCTTT. The J gene is TRBJ1-1, the V gene TRBV5-1; 8 nucleotides align to TRBD1. The V gene's germline CDR1 is SGHRS and CDR2 YFSETQ. J lost 3 bases, V lost 4 bases, and 8 bases had no gene match. The CDR3 consists of 15 residues.

There are a few counts of this clone. This sequence joins TRBV30 and TRBJ2-3; no reliable D call. Trimming left V 3 bases short and J 1 base short, with 5 bases between. Germline V gene data show CDR1 as GTSNPN and CDR2 as SVGIG (reference sequence). This CDR3 has 12 amino acids. The CDR3 region has the DNA TGTGCCTGGAGCTCTCGCACAGATACGCAGTATTTT. This codes for CAWSSRTDTQYF.

The chain has TRBV13 and TRBJ2-3; 13 bases line up with TRBD2. The CDR3 totals 19 residues. CDR1 and CDR2 from the germline V gene are PRHDT and FYEKMQ (reference sequence). The V gene end was trimmed by 4 bases and the J gene end by 1 base; junction bases not matched to a gene: 11. The CDR3 here is CASSSSTGLAGLRTDTQYF. Here the CDR3 DNA reads TGTGCCAGCAGCTCCTCCACGGGACTAGCGGGGTTACGCACAGATACGCAGTATTTT.

Notes on this clone: Different DNA sequences within this sample yield the same CDR3. The chain has TRBV11-2 and TRBJ2-7; 8 nucleotides align to TRBD1. CDR3 length: 14 residues. The V gene's germline CDR1 is SGHAT and CDR2 FQNNGV. The V segment lost 6 bases and the J segment 3 bases; nucleotides outside the gene matches: 7. CDR3 sequence reads: CASSFGTGLYEQYF. The CDR3 region has the DNA TGTGCCAGCAGTTTCGGGACAGGACTCTACGAGCAGTACTTC.

This clone was picked up a small number of times. The chain is built from TRBV4-1 and TRBJ2-2; 8 nucleotides match TRBD2. J lost 7 bases, V lost 2 bases, and 15 bases had no gene match. This CDR3 is 18 amino acids long. Germline V gene sequence: CDR1 MGHRA, CDR2 YSYEKL. CDR3 in DNA: TGCGCCAGCAGCCAAACTCGGGGCCTTGCCGCGGGGGGCGGGGAGCTGTTTTTT. It codes for CASSQTRGLAAGGGELFF.

The chain links TRBV6-1 to TRBJ2-1, with TRBD2 matching 7 bases. This CDR3 is built from 12 residues. Germline CDR1 MNHNS, CDR2 SASEGT. J gave up 8 bases and V 6 bases, and 4 bases lay outside the gene matches. The CDR3 is CASRGGLDEQFF. CDR3 in DNA: TGTGCCAGCAGAGGTGGACTAGATGAGCAGTTCTTC.

The chain combines TRBV7-6 with TRBJ2-7; the match to TRBD1 covers 9 bases. Per the germline V gene, CDR1 is SGHVS and CDR2 is FNYEAQ. V was pared by 5 bases and J by 2 bases, with 16 bases of the junction left unmatched. The CDR3 extends over 18 amino acids. The CDR3: CASSRLRDRVFFTYEQYF. Here the CDR3 DNA reads TGTGCCAGCAGCCGTCTCCGGGACAGGGTGTTTTTTACCTACGAGCAGTACTTC.

The rearrangement links TRBV9 to TRBJ2-3; TRBD1 matches at 8 bases. Germline lookup yields CDR1 SGDLS and CDR2 YYNGEE. The CDR3 length is 15 residues. J was trimmed by 3 bases and V by 4 bases; bases with no gene match: 7. The CDR3 bases are TGTGCCAGCAGCCCTGGGACAGGATGGACAGATACGCAGTATTTT. Protein: CASSPGTGWTDTQYF.

CDR3 sequence (DNA): TGTGCCAGCAGTGAATATGGGCCGTCGAACACTGAAGCTTTCTTT. This translates into CASSEYGPSNTEAFF. The chain joins TRBV25-1 to TRBJ1-1; D not resolved. This CDR3 has 15 residues. Germline lookup yields CDR1 MGHDK and CDR2 SYGVNS. V lost 0 bases and J 1 base, leaving 9 bases between the germline ends.

The CDR3 loop is CASSLGDRGYGYTF. DNA for the CDR3: TGTGCCAGCAGTTTAGGGGACAGGGGGTATGGCTACACCTTC. The rearrangement joins TRBV27 to TRBJ1-2; 11 positions agree with TRBD1. This CDR3 spans 14 amino acids. Germline trimming cut 2 bases from V and 5 bases from J; bases unmatched to any gene: 1. Per germline, CDR1 MNHEY and CDR2 SMNVEV (reference sequence).

The J gene is TRBJ1-5, the V gene TRBV15; D possibly corresponds to TRBD1 (5 bases). CDR3 length: 15 amino acids. CDR1 is LNHNV and CDR2 is YYDKDF in the germline V gene (reference sequence). The V end lost 0 bases, the J end lost 2 bases, and 8 bases lay between the germline ends. CDR3 protein: CATSREGVGNQPQHF. CDR3 DNA: TGTGCCACCAGCAGAGAAGGGGTCGGCAATCAGCCCCAGCATTTT.

V gene TRBV30 combines with J gene TRBJ1-1; D is possibly TRBD1 (6 bases). This CDR3 contains 14 residues. Between the trimmed V and J ends, which lost 7 bases and 0 bases, there was a span of 15 bases. Germline values: CDR1 GTSNPN, CDR2 SVGIG (reference sequence). CDR3 protein: CASKQGHLNTEAFF. The CDR3 DNA reads TGTGCCTCGAAGCAGGGACACTTGAACACTGAAGCTTTCTTT.

This chain uses TRBV7-9 with TRBJ2-2, with 12 bases lining up with TRBD2. Losses at the gene ends were 5 bases for V and 7 bases for J; bases not matched to a gene: 8. The CDR3 runs 16 residues. Looked up from germline, CDR1 is SEHNR and CDR2 is FQNEAQ (reference sequence). CDR3 DNA: TGTGCCAGCAGCGAACCTAGCGGGGGGGCAGTCGGGGAGCTGTTTTTT. Protein sequence: CASSEPSGGAVGELFF.

The chain is built from TRBV27 and TRBJ2-3; 7 bases are a match to TRBD2. CDR3 length: 14 amino acids. The V gene's germline CDR1 is MNHEY and CDR2 SMNVEV (reference sequence). V trimming: 5 bases; J trimming: 6 bases; junction bases outside the gene matches: 8. The CDR3 nucleotides read TGTGCCAGCAGTCCGGACACCGGGAGGGATACGCAGTATTTT. It encodes CASSPDTGRDTQYF.

The chain combines TRBV27 with TRBJ2-7, with TRBD1 matching over 8 bases. The V segment lost 3 bases and the J segment 3 bases; nucleotides outside the gene matches: 7. Germline CDR1 MNHEY, CDR2 SMNVEV (reference sequence). There are 15 residues in the CDR3. The CDR3 DNA reads as TGTGCCAGCAGTTTTACAGGACAGGGACTCTACGAGCAGTACTTC. It codes for CASSFTGQGLYEQYF.

The chain has TRBV5-5 and TRBJ1-2, with D possibly TRBD1 on 5 matching bases. This CDR3 has 13 residues. V gave up 0 bases and J gave up 10 bases, with 13 bases separating them. Germline V lookup: CDR1 SGHKS, CDR2 YYEKEE (reference sequence). The CDR3 loop is CASSLVGQGFYTF. For the CDR3, the DNA is TGTGCCAGCAGCTTGGTGGGTCAGGGTTTCTACACCTTC.

J is TRBJ1-1 and V is TRBV7-9; D unresolved. V was pared by 4 bases and J by 1 base, with 4 bases between. Germline V gene data show CDR1 as SEHNR and CDR2 as FQNEAQ (reference sequence). The CDR3 spans 12 residues. The CDR3 DNA reads TGTGCCAGCAGCTCCAGGAACACTGAAGCTTTCTTT. The encoded protein is CASSSRNTEAFF.

J is TRBJ2-2 and V is TRBV30; no clear D gene. V was trimmed by 3 bases and J by 1 base, leaving 9 bases between them. Germline-derived CDR1 and CDR2 are GTSNPN and SVGIG (reference sequence). The CDR3 extends over 14 amino acids. This chain's CDR3 is CAWRVSRNTGELFF. DNA of the CDR3: TGTGCCTGGAGGGTTTCGCGGAACACCGGGGAGCTGTTTTTT. The full variable domain, with the rest looked up from reference TRBV30 and TRBJ2-2, is SQTIHQWPATLVQPVGSPLSLECTVEGTSNPNLYWYRQAAGRGLQLLFYSVGIGQISSEVPQNLSASRPQDRQFILSSKKLLLSDSGFYLCAWRVSRNTGELFFGEGSRLTVL.

This clone showed up just once. The J gene is TRBJ1-5, the V gene TRBV7-9, with D perhaps TRBD1 (5 bases). There are 15 residues in the CDR3. Per the germline V gene, CDR1 is SEHNR and CDR2 is FQNEAQ (reference sequence). V lost 3 bases to trimming and J lost 0 bases, with 9 bases between them. The CDR3 loop reads CASSFTQDSNQPQHF. The DNA of the CDR3 is TGTGCCAGCAGCTTCACACAGGATAGCAATCAGCCCCAGCATTTT.

The genes are TRBV5-4 and TRBJ1-2; a weak D match, TRBD1 (6 bases). V shed 2 bases and J shed 3 bases, with 11 bases lying between them. Germline lookup yields CDR1 SGHNT and CDR2 YYREEE (reference sequence). This CDR3 contains 14 residues. CDR3 residues: CASSLGGWDYGYTF. The CDR3 bases are TGTGCCAGCAGCTTAGGGGGTTGGGACTATGGCTACACCTTC.

The J gene is TRBJ2-1, the V gene TRBV6-5, with 9 nucleotides matching TRBD1. The CDR3 contains 15 residues. V gave up 9 bases and J gave up 4 bases; unmatched junction bases: 10. Germline lookup yields CDR1 MNHEY and CDR2 SVGAGI. CDR3 in DNA: TGTGCCAGACCTACAGGGGACAGGGCTTACAATGAGCAGTTCTTC. This gives the protein CARPTGDRAYNEQFF.

The gene calls are TRBV7-9 and TRBJ1-2; the match to TRBD1 covers 9 bases. Germline V CDR1 and CDR2: SEHNR, FQNEAQ (reference sequence). V trimming: 5 bases; J trimming: 5 bases; junction bases outside the gene matches: 9. The CDR3 runs 15 residues. The CDR3 protein is CASSRSGTGNYGYTF. DNA of the CDR3: TGTGCCAGCAGCCGCTCCGGGACAGGGAATTATGGCTACACCTTC.

The chain uses TRBV2 and TRBJ1-5; 7 bases match TRBD1. V gave up 3 bases and J gave up 3 bases; unmatched junction bases: 2. CDR3 length: 14 residues. CDR1 SNHLY and CDR2 FYNNEI come from the germline V gene. The CDR3 loop reads CASSEGTVNQPQHF. DNA for the CDR3: TGTGCCAGCAGTGAGGGGACAGTCAATCAGCCCCAGCATTTT.

The genes are TRBV28 and TRBJ1-2; D is perhaps TRBD1 (6 bases). The CDR3 is made up of 13 amino acids. The V gene's germline CDR1 is MDHEN and CDR2 SYDVKM. Trimming pared 3 bases from V and 6 bases from J, leaving 11 bases between. The CDR3 spells CASSFTGRDGYTF. The CDR3 nucleotides are TGTGCCAGCAGTTTTACAGGGAGGGATGGCTACACCTTC.

V gene TRBV11-3 combines with J gene TRBJ2-7, with TRBD2 matching over 9 bases. Per the germline V gene, CDR1 is SGHNT and CDR2 is YENEEA. J gave up 0 bases and V 5 bases, and 5 bases lay outside the gene matches. The CDR3 length is 15 residues. CDR3 sequence: CASSLTSGSSYEQYV. CDR3 coding DNA: TGTGCCAGCAGCCTAACTAGCGGGTCCTCCTACGAGCAGTACGTC.